One sample yielded the 12 T cell receptor beta chains listed below, sequenced in a study of T cell repertoires in aging, cancer and after chemotherapy. TCR beta rearrangements were amplified from peripheral blood genomic DNA. TRB rearrangements spanning V, D and J were amplified using mixed TRB-A/B primers. TCRdb fed the multiplex PCR reads into MiXCR, producing one record per CDR3 protein. The sample includes about 9,200 distinct CDR3 sequences, around 40% of them seen just once. What was sequenced was blood. These receptors originate from a human donor in good health.

The rearrangement links TRBV12-3 or TRBV12-4 to TRBJ2-7; D gene ambiguous. CDR3 length equals 13 residues. The V and J ends lost 1 base and 6 bases respectively, with 10 bases between them. The CDR3 is CASSLGGPVEQYF. The CDR3, as DNA: TGTGCCAGCAGTTTAGGGGGTCCGGTCGAGCAGTACTTC.

The CDR3 here is CASSFLLEGEQYF. The CDR3 region has the DNA TGTGCCAGCAGTTTCTTACTCGAAGGGGAGCAGTACTTC. V and J are TRBV6-2 or TRBV6-3 and TRBJ2-7, with D hard to call. The germline CDR1 and CDR2 sequences are MNHEY and SVGEGT. CDR3 length equals 13 residues. Trimming cost V 4 bases and J 7 bases, with 14 bases left between them.

The V and J genes are TRBV6-5 and TRBJ1-5; unclear D gene. CDR1 is MNHEY and CDR2 is SVGAGI in the germline V gene. Trimming pared 6 bases from V and 4 bases from J, leaving 13 bases between. The CDR3 sequence is 14 residues long. The CDR3 nucleotides are TGTGCCAGCAGCTGGGTAGGTGGAAATCAGCCCCAGCATTTT. Translating it yields CASSWVGGNQPQHF.

This chain joins TRBV6-1 and TRBJ2-3, with 7 nucleotides matching TRBD1. V lost 5 bases, J lost 0 bases, and 5 bases stayed unmatched. Germline lookup yields CDR1 MNHNS and CDR2 SASEGT. The CDR3 is 15 amino acids. For the CDR3, the DNA is TGTGCCAGCAGTACAGGGGATGCTAGCACAGATACGCAGTATTTT. Translation gives CASSTGDASTDTQYF.

In its sample, this clonotype is medium-sized. The V gene is TRBV30, the J gene TRBJ2-1; TRBD2 matches 16 bases. This CDR3 region has 17 residues. Germline CDR1 is GTSNPN and CDR2 is SVGIG (reference sequence). The ends lost 3 bases at V and 1 base at J; junction bases unmatched: 3. CDR3 DNA: TGTGCCTGGAGGGGACTAGCGGGAGGGCCGTCCTACAATGAGCAGTTCTTC. Translation gives CAWRGLAGGPSYNEQFF. The full variable domain, in which reference TRBV30 and TRBJ2-1 provide the parts outside the CDR3, is SQTIHQWPATLVQPVGSPLSLECTVEGTSNPNLYWYRQAAGRGLQLLFYSVGIGQISSEVPQNLSASRPQDRQFILSSKKLLLSDSGFYLCAWRGLAGGPSYNEQFFGPGTRLTVL.

By sample share, this clonotype is medium-sized. V and J are TRBV29-1 and TRBJ2-1; either TRBD1 or TRBD2 may supply D (6 bases each). Germline CDR1 reads SQVTM; CDR2 reads ANQGSEA. V dropped 6 bases and J dropped 4 bases, with 13 bases sitting between them. CDR3 length equals 13 residues. CDR3 sequence (DNA): TGCAGCGTGAAGTGGGGGGCGTACAATGAGCAGTTCTTC. It yields the protein CSVKWGAYNEQFF.

This clonotype is medium-sized (0.01 to 0.1%) in the sample. The chain is built from TRBV11-1 and TRBJ1-2, with a tentative D call TRBD1 (6 bases). The CDR3 is 15 residues long. CDR1 and CDR2 from the germline V gene are SGHAT and FQDESV (reference sequence). Trimming stripped 1 base from V and 4 bases from J, with 13 bases between. The CDR3 sequence is CASSLGTGSFYGYTF. The CDR3 DNA reads TGTGCCAGCAGCTTAGGAACAGGGTCCTTCTATGGCTACACCTTC.

By sample share, this clonotype is medium-sized. The chain has TRBV29-1 and TRBJ2-3; a weak D match, TRBD2 (7 bases). CDR3 size: 14 residues. With 6 bases removed from V and 2 bases from J, the gap between germline ends came to 15 bases. Germline CDR1 reads SQVTM; CDR2 reads ANQGSEA. In DNA form, the CDR3 reads TGCAGCGTGGAAAGGGGGGGCGCCACAGATACGCAGTATTTT. Protein sequence: CSVERGGATDTQYF.

In this sample, this clonotype turned up a few times. The chain couples TRBV19 to TRBJ2-1, with a weak D call TRBD2 (6 bases). V lost 2 bases and J 2 bases, leaving 10 bases between the germline ends. The CDR3 extends over 15 amino acids. In germline, CDR1 is LNHDA, CDR2 SQIVND (reference sequence). CDR3: CASSITGETYNEQFF. The DNA of the CDR3 is TGTGCCAGTAGTATAACGGGAGAGACCTACAATGAGCAGTTCTTC.

This clonotype was counted a few times. The CDR3 DNA reads TGTGCCAGCACCCCTGGCGGGTTTTACGAGCAGTACTTC. As protein: CASTPGGFYEQYF. The chain carries TRBV6-2 or TRBV6-3 and TRBJ2-7, with TRBD2 as a possible D gene (5 bases). Germline CDR1 MNHEY, CDR2 SVGEGT. This CDR3 region has 13 residues. V dropped 7 bases and J dropped 4 bases, with 14 bases sitting between them.

This chain joins TRBV18 and TRBJ2-2; 12 bases agree with TRBD1. CDR1 KGHSH and CDR2 LQKENI come from the germline V gene. This CDR3 contains 14 residues. V shed 6 bases and J 6 bases; nucleotides not matched to a gene: 2. CDR3 sequence (DNA): TGTGCCAGCTCCGGGACAGGGGGCGCCGGGGAGCTGTTTTTT. Its protein product is CASSGTGGAGELFF.

The chain is built from TRBV27 and TRBJ2-2; 16 nucleotides agree with TRBD2. This CDR3 contains 19 residues. Trimming removed 1 base from V and 0 bases from J; junction bases left unmatched: 2. The germline V gene encodes CDR1 MNHEY and CDR2 SMNVEV (reference sequence). This CDR3 is CASSLLGLAGGPNTGELFF. CDR3 nucleotide sequence: TGTGCCAGCAGTTTATTGGGACTAGCGGGAGGGCCGAACACCGGGGAGCTGTTTTTT.